This T cell receptor (beta chain) stems from a study of shared clonotypes between healthy human individuals. The study, taken as a whole, reports: A reduction in generation probabilities was seen for non-shared clonotypes relative to those shared by all four donors. Generally, estimated richness proved larger in naive subsets than it did in memory subsets.

As concerns this clone: Its antigen is as yet unknown.

Sorted-subset replicate PCRs used around 200 ng of genomic DNA. This amount corresponded to 30,000 to 35,000 T cell genomes. This table comes from immunoSEQ multiplex PCR, and its TCRdb copy is limited to in-frame clones, with some not included. The profile shows 950,000 to 1,300,000 clones, 65% to 80% of them singletons. The V gene's germline CDR1 is SQVTM and CDR2 ANQGSEA. V lost 3 bases and J lost 5, with 13 bases in between. The CDR3 consists of 13 residues. The TCR originated in a man in his late teens or twenties in good health. V gene TRBV29-1 combines with J gene TRBJ1-1; D gene uncertain. The sequenced sample consisted of memory CD4+ T cells sorted from blood. The subset here: CD45RA-negative fraction. The CDR3 DNA reads TGCAGCGTTGACCGGGGTTCGGGGACTGAAGCTTTCTTT. Translation gives CSVDRGSGTEAFF.